What follows describes a single TCR beta chain. Its antigen remains unknown. This sample was included in a study of beta chain features in type 1 diabetes. Study-wide points: Sequencing of cDNA might inflate the share of cells that strongly express TCR. In all four CD4+ subsets, TCRB CDR3 length was significantly, moderately reduced in type 1 diabetes. In the patient group, naive, central memory and Treg TCRB repertoires seemed more alike than in the healthy donor group.

V was cut by 2 bases and J by 7 bases, with 6 bases left in between. This CDR3 is 12 amino acids long. CDR1 is MNHNS, CDR2 SASEGT, per germline. Of the isolated RNA, all was reverse transcribed, and so the sequenced material was expressed TCRB transcripts. The repertoire was sequenced with immunoSEQ multiplex PCR; TCRdb's copy has only in-frame clones and lacks some. Seen here are a few hundred thousand clones, over 11% observed once, and the top ten hold 0.015% to 0.02%. The sequenced material came from naive CD4+ T cells from blood. This sequence was found in a man under 40 with type 1 diabetes. The J gene is TRBJ1-5, the V gene TRBV6-1; unclear D gene. CDR3 sequence reads: CASSEPQQPQHF. DNA for the CDR3: TGTGCCAGCAGTGAACCCCAACAGCCCCAGCATTTT.